This T cell receptor (beta chain) was recovered during a study of T cells in women clearing cervical HPV infection. Study results and limitations: It is unknown whether associations predate infection; no effector/memory or HPV-specific sorting.

This table comes from immunoSEQ multiplex PCR, and its TCRdb copy is limited to in-frame clones, with some not included. The sample yields 20,000 to 25,000 clones, of which the top ten take up less than 30%. Germline values: CDR1 GTSNPN, CDR2 SVGIG (reference sequence). The ends were cut back, 4 bases at V and 2 bases at J, with 18 bases in the middle. The CDR3 is made up of 15 amino acids. As concerns this clone: What it binds is unknown. The read comes to an end 3 residues before the CDR3 does, leaving the germline J gene to fill in the end.

The chain combines TRBV30 with TRBJ2-7, with a tentative D call TRBD1 (6 bases). Source material: blood buffy coat. This TCR came from a woman between 18 and 70 years old with a cervical HPV16 infection that either progressed to CIN3+ or cleared (not recorded which). The sequenced CDR3 bases are TGTGCCTGGAACGAGGACAGCGAGACTACCTACGAG. Its translation: CAWNEDSETTYE. The full CDR3 sequence reads CAWNEDSETTYEQYF. The complete variable domain, with remaining parts taken from reference TRBV30 and TRBJ2-7, reads SQTIHQWPATLVQPVGSPLSLECTVEGTSNPNLYWYRQAAGRGLQLLFYSVGIGQISSEVPQNLSASRPQDRQFILSSKKLLLSDSGFYLCAWNEDSETTYEQYFGPGTRLTVT.